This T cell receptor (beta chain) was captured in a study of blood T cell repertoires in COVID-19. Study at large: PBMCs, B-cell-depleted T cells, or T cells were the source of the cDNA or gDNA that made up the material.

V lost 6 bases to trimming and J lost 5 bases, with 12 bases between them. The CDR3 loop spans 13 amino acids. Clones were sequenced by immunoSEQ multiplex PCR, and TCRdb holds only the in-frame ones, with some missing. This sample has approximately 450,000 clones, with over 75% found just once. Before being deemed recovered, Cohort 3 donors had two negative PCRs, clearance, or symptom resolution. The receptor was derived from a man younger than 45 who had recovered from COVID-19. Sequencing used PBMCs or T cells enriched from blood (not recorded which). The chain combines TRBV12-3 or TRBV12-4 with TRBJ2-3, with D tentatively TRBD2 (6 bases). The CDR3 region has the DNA TGTGCCAGCAGCCTGGGACTGATAGATACGCAGTATTTT. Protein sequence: CASSLGLIDTQYF.